This T cell receptor beta chain was recorded in a study of persistence of HIV-infected CD4 T cells. Study results and limitations: Degenerate expanded CDR3beta sequences were enriched among CMV- and Gag-responding cells.

V was shortened by 3 bases and J by 11 bases, with 18 bases between the two germline ends. This CDR3 has 14 residues. Germline lookup yields CDR1 LGHDT and CDR2 YNNKEL (reference sequence). An overlapping HIV-1 Gag peptide pool stimulated these cells at roughly 1 ug/peptide/mL. Responding CD4+ T cells were sorted by upregulation of both CD40 ligand and CD69. CD4+ T cell counts exceeded 400 cells/uL; CMV serology was positive. A remark on this clone: The antigen remains undetermined.

The immunoSEQ assay was version 4, run in survey mode. The protocol was immunoSEQ multiplex PCR, while the TCRdb copy is restricted to in-frame clones and leaves out a portion. The sample carries more than 30,000 clones, around 70% recorded once. The V call is TRBV3-1 (or the pseudogene TRBV3-2), the J call TRBJ2-3; D remains ambiguous. The source material was CD4+ T cells sorted from PBMCs after 18-hour stimulation, sampled from a patient who received antiretroviral therapy. The origin of this receptor is an adult man with HIV who was CMV-seropositive. CDR3 coding DNA: TGTGCCAGCAGCCATCTTAGGGATCTCCGAAGGCAGTATTTT. Its protein product is CASSHLRDLRRQYF.